This TCR beta chain is from a study of CD4 and CD8 cells across lung adenocarcinoma regions. TCRdb re-called the PCR reads through MiXCR, storing one row per CDR3 protein. Among 8,500 to 10,000 distinct CDR3 sequences, roughly half were seen once, and the ten largest hold approximately 17%. The V and J ends lost 3 bases and 4 bases respectively, with 10 bases between them. The CDR3 is 14 residues long. Germline-derived CDR1 and CDR2 are MNHNS and SASEGT. This clonotype came up many times. The receptor was isolated from a male donor with lung adenocarcinoma. The CD4 and CD8 labels of this study may be unreliable. The genes are TRBV6-1 and TRBJ2-1; D is ambiguous. What was sequenced was CD4+ T cells from the margin of a lung tumor. CDR3 DNA: TGTGCCAGCAGTGATTTGGAGCCTTACAATGAGCAGTTCTTC. It yields the protein CASSDLEPYNEQFF.